This T cell receptor (beta chain) appears in the sequencing data of a study of blood T cell repertoires in COVID-19. Per the germline V gene, CDR1 is SGHRS and CDR2 is YFSETQ. CDR3 length: 13 residues. Germline trimming cut 3 bases from V and 7 bases from J; bases unmatched to any gene: 0. As handled by the study authors: The assay estimated nucleated cells by amplifying reference gene primers. Clones were sequenced by immunoSEQ multiplex PCR, and TCRdb holds only the in-frame ones, with some missing. That table is the source of V, J and clone size, and D and trimming were worked out from the DNA. The data contain around 46,000 clones, around 85% of them singletons.

The sequenced material came from peripheral blood. The chain couples TRBV5-1 to TRBJ2-1; 11 bases line up with TRBD2. This clonotype originated in an elderly woman with COVID-19, enrolled during active disease. The CDR3 DNA reads TGCGCCAGCAGCTGGACTAGCGGGAATGAGCAGTTCTTC. Its protein is CASSWTSGNEQFF. Looking up the rest from reference TRBV5-1 and TRBJ2-1 gives the full variable domain: KAGVTQTPRYLIKTRGQQVTLSCSPISGHRSVSWYQQTPGQGLQFLFEYFSETQRNKGNFPGRFSGRQFSNSRSEMNVSTLELGDSALYLCASSWTSGNEQFFGPGTRLTVL.